Listed below are T cell receptor beta chains from one sample, sequenced in a study of cytomegalovirus exposure and HLA in healthy donors. Only in-frame clones appear in the TCRdb table, and some are missing; sequencing was by immunoSEQ multiplex PCR. This table has about 100,000 clones, about 72% appearing once. The specimen was PBMCs. The receptors here all came from a woman aged 55-70 years in good health and CMV-seropositive. Each CDR3 is given with its conserved first and last residue. Each record gives: J gene, D gene, V gene, clone size, CDR3 DNA, CDR3 protein. A D gene is named only where the DNA matches it firmly. The size of a clone is reported for some rows only, either as once, few or many, or as a class for expanded clones.

TRBJ1-1	.	TRBV7-9	.	TGTGCCAGCAGCCCCCCTGGGTCAGGGCCCCCGAACACTGAAGCTTTCTTT	CASSPPGSGPPNTEAFF
TRBJ1-2	.	TRBV20-1	.	TGCAGTGCGCGGGGGCCAGGTGGCTACACCTTC	CSARGPGGYTF
TRBJ2-1	TRBD2	TRBV6-4	.	TGTGCCAGCAGTGGAGCGGGAGGGTCCGGTGAGCAGTTCTTC	CASSGAGGSGEQFF
TRBJ1-2	TRBD1	TRBV27	.	TGTGCCAGCAGTCCAGACACAGGGGGCAGCGGTGGCTACACCTTC	CASSPDTGGSGGYTF
TRBJ2-3	.	TRBV5-1	.	TGCGCCAGCAGCTTGAAGCGCACAGATACGCAGTATTTT	CASSLKRTDTQYF
TRBJ2-7	.	TRBV2	.	TGTGCCAGCAGTGTAGAGGGTTCCAGCTCCTACGAGCAGTACTTC	CASSVEGSSSYEQYF
TRBJ2-5	TRBD2	TRBV5-6	.	TGTGCCAGCAGCACTGGACTAGCGGGAAGTTGGGAGACCCAGTACTTC	CASSTGLAGSWETQYF
TRBJ1-2	TRBD1	TRBV5-4	few	TGTGCCAGCAGGACAGGACAGGGCCCCTATGGCTACACCTTC	CASRTGQGPYGYTF
TRBJ1-5	.	TRBV6-1	.	TGTGCCAGCAGTTCACAGCCCTATAGCAATCAGCCCCAGCATTTT	CASSSQPYSNQPQHF
TRBJ2-1	TRBD1	TRBV13	.	TGTGCCAGCAGCTGGTGGACAGGGGGAAACAATGAGCAGTTCTTC	CASSWWTGGNNEQFF
TRBJ2-2	.	TRBV14	.	TGTGCCAGCAGCCAAGATCTGAGGTCGAACACCGGGGAGCTGTTTTTT	CASSQDLRSNTGELFF
TRBJ2-2	.	TRBV2	.	TGTGCCAGCAGTGTGTTGGGGGGGGGCTCATGGACCGGGGAGCTGTTTTTT	CASSVLGGGSWTGELFF
TRBJ2-4	.	TRBV6-1	few	TGTGCCAGCAGTGAAATGGCAGGGGCGGCAAACATTCAGTACTTC	CASSEMAGAANIQYF
TRBJ2-7	TRBD2	TRBV4-2	.	TGTGCCAGCAGCCAGACGACTAGCGGGAGTTACGAGCAGTACTTC	CASSQTTSGSYEQYF
TRBJ2-5	.	TRBV28	.	TGTGCCAGCCAAATCCCCCTAAGCGGAGAAGAGACCCAGTACTTC	CASQIPLSGEETQYF
TRBJ1-3	TRBD1	TRBV11-2	.	TGTGCCAGCGGAACTAGAGGGGGCCTTGGAAACACCATATATTTT	CASGTRGGLGNTIYF
TRBJ1-2	.	TRBV6-5	once	TGTGCCAGCAGTCCTTCCGGGAGCTTGAGGGGCTACACCTTC	CASSPSGSLRGYTF
TRBJ2-1	.	TRBV29-1	once	TGCAGCGTAAGGAGGGGTTCCTACAATGAGCAGTTCTTC	CSVRRGSYNEQFF